This record concerns one T cell receptor beta chain sequence. Its antigen is currently unknown. The CDR3 totals 14 residues. The germline gives CDR1 MDHEN, CDR2 SYDVKM. With 7 bases removed from V and 6 bases from J, the gap between germline ends came to 18 bases. This sample is drawn from a study of cytomegalovirus exposure and HLA in healthy donors. Points from the study as a whole: Using a false discovery rate of 0.05, a later analysis showed that approximately 16,000 TCR beta sequences were associated with HLA alleles. It was in a later analysis that TCR association rates were seen to vary by HLA locus, highest for DRB1 and lowest for HLA-C. In vitro experiments confirmed that a few CMV-associated chains were specific for CMV antigens. Some V segments (TRBV6-2 and TRBV6-3 among them) were excluded as indistinguishable.

The PCR contained 60 Vbeta and 13 Jbeta primers. Libraries were prepared by immunoSEQ multiplex PCR; TCRdb keeps only in-frame clonotypes and omits some of them. Of about 78,000 clones listed, 55% to 85% are singletons. The chain carries TRBV28 and TRBJ1-2; D call uncertain. Sequencing was performed on PBMCs. The sequence was collected from a woman aged 40-49 years in good health and CMV-seropositive. CDR3 nucleotide sequence: TGTGCCAGCACTAAGGCGGCCTTAGAGAATGGCTACACCTTC. As protein: CASTKAALENGYTF.